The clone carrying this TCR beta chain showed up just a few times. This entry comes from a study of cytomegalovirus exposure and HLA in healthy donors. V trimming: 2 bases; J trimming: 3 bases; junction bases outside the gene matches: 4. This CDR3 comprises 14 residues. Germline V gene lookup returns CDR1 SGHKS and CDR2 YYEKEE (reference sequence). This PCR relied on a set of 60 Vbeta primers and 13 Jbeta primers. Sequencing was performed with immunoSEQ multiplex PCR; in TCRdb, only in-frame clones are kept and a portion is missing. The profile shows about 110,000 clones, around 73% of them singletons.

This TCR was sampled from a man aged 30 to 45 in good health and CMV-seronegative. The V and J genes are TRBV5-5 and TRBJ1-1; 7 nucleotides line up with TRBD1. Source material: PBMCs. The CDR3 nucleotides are TGTGCCAGCAGCTTCTTGGGGACAGACACTGAAGCTTTCTTT. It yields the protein CASSFLGTDTEAFF.